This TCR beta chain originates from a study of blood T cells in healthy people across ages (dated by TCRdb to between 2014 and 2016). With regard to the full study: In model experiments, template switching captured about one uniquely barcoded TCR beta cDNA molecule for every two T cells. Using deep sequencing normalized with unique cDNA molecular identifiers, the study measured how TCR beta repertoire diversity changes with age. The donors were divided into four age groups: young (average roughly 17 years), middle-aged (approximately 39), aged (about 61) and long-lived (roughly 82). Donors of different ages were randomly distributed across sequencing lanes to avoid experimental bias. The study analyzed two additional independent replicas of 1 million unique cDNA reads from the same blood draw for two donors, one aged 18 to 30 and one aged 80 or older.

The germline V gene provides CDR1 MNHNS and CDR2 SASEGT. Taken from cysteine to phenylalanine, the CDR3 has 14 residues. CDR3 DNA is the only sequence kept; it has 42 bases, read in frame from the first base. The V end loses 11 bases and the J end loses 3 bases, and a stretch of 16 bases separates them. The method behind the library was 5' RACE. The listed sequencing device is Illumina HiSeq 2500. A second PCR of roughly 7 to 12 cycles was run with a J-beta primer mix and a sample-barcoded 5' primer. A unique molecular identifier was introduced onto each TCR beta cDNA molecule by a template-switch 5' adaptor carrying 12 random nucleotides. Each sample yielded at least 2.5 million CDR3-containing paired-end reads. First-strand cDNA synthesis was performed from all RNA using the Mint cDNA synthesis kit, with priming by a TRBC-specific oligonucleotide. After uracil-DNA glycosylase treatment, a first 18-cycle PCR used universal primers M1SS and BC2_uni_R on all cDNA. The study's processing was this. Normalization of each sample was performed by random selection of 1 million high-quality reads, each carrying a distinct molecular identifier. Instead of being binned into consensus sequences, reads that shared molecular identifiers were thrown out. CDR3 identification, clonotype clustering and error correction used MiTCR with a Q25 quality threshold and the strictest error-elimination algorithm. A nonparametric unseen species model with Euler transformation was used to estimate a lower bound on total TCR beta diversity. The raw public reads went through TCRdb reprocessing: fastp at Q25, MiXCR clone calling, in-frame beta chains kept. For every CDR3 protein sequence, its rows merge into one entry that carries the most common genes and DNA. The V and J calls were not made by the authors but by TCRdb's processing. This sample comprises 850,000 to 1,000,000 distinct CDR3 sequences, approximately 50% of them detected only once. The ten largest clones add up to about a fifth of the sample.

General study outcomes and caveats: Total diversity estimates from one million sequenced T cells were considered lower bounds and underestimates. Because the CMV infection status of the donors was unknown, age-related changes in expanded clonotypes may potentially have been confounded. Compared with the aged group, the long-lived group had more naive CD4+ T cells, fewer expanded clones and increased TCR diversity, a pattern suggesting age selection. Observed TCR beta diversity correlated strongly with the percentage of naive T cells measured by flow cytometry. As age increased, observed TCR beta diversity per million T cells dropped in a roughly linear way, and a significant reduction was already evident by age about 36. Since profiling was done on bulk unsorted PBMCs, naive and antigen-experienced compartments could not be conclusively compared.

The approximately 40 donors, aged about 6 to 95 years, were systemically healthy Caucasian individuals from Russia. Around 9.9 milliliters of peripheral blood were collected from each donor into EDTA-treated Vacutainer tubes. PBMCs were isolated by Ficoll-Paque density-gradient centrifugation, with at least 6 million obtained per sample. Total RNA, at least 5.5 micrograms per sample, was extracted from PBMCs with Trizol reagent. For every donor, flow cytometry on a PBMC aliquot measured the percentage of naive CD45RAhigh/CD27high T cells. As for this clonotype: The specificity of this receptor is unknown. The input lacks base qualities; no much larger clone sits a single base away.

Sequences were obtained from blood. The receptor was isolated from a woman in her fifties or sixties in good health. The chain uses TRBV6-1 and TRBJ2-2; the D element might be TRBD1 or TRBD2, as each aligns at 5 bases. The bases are TGTGCCTGTCGCCGGGACGGGGACACCGGGGAGCTGTTTTTT. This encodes CACRRDGDTGELFF.